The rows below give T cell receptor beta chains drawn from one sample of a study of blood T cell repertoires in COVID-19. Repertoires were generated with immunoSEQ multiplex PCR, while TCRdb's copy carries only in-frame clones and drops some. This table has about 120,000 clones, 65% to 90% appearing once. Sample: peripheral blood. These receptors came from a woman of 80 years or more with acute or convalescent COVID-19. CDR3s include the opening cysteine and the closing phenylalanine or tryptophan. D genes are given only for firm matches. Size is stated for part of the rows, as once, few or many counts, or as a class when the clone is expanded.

CDR3: CASSLLGNTIYF
DNA: TGCGCCAGCAGCTTGTTAGGAAACACCATATATTTT
size: NA
V: TRBV5-1
J: TRBJ1-3
D: NA

CDR3: CASSWGQLSGNTIYF
DNA: TGTGCCAGCAGCTGGGGACAGCTCTCTGGAAACACCATATATTTT
size: NA
V: TRBV6-5
J: TRBJ1-3
D: TRBD1

CDR3: CASSTRIKTGNYGYTF
DNA: TGTGCCAGCAGCACCCGCATTAAGACAGGAAACTATGGCTACACCTTC
size: NA
V: TRBV9
J: TRBJ1-2
D: NA

CDR3: CASIGLGTRGSGNTIYF
DNA: TGTGCCAGCATTGGGTTGGGTACTAGAGGCTCTGGAAACACCATATATTTT
size: NA
V: TRBV27
J: TRBJ1-3
D: NA

CDR3: CASSSQGVGQPQHF
DNA: TGTGCCAGCAGCTCCCAAGGAGTGGGTCAGCCCCAGCATTTT
size: NA
V: TRBV7-9
J: TRBJ1-5
D: NA

CDR3: CSARRGTGGEGYTF
DNA: TGCAGCGCCCGCCGAGGGACAGGGGGAGAGGGCTACACCTTC
size: NA
V: TRBV29-1
J: TRBJ1-2
D: TRBD1

CDR3: CASSPNGGGEPQHF
DNA: TGTGCCAGCTCACCAAACGGAGGAGGGGAGCCCCAGCATTTT
size: NA
V: TRBV18
J: TRBJ1-5
D: NA

CDR3: CASSLTSDDYNEQFF
DNA: TGTGCCAGCAGCCTAACTAGCGACGACTACAATGAGCAGTTCTTC
size: NA
V: TRBV5-4
J: TRBJ2-1
D: TRBD2

CDR3: CATKLAATKGTDTEAFF
DNA: TGTGCCACCAAATTGGCCGCGACGAAAGGAACAGACACTGAAGCTTTCTTT
size: once
V: TRBV2
J: TRBJ1-1
D: NA

CDR3: CASSVEGQYNEQFF
DNA: TGTGCCAGCAGCGTAGAGGGACAGTACAATGAGCAGTTCTTC
size: NA
V: TRBV9
J: TRBJ2-1
D: TRBD1

CDR3: CASSYSRENTEAFF
DNA: TGTGCCAGCAGTTACTCCAGGGAGAACACTGAAGCTTTCTTT
size: NA
V: TRBV6-5
J: TRBJ1-1
D: NA

CDR3: CASSDFPGQGYYGYTF
DNA: TGTGCCAGCAGCGATTTTCCGGGACAGGGCTACTATGGCTACACCTTC
size: NA
V: TRBV5-5
J: TRBJ1-2
D: TRBD1

CDR3: CASSQDRRSSGANVLTF
DNA: TGTGCCAGCAGCCAAGATAGGAGGAGCTCTGGGGCCAACGTCCTGACTTTC
size: NA
V: TRBV3-1/TRBV3-2
J: TRBJ2-6
D: NA

CDR3: CASSPSGGNSPLHF
DNA: TGTGCCAGCAGCCCCAGCGGGGGGAATTCACCCCTCCACTTT
size: NA
V: TRBV7-9
J: TRBJ1-6
D: NA

CDR3: CASSYSLGSGGGQETQYF
DNA: TGTGCCAGCAGTTACTCCTTAGGGAGCGGCGGGGGGCAAGAGACCCAGTACTTC
size: NA
V: TRBV6-2/TRBV6-3
J: TRBJ2-5
D: TRBD2

CDR3: CATSRDPGNQPQHF
DNA: TGTGCCACCAGCAGAGATCCAGGCAATCAGCCCCAGCATTTT
size: NA
V: TRBV15
J: TRBJ1-5
D: NA

CDR3: CASSLNPGSWETQYF
DNA: TGTGCCAGCAGTTTGAACCCAGGGTCTTGGGAGACCCAGTACTTC
size: NA
V: TRBV5-8
J: TRBJ2-5
D: NA

CDR3: CASSQLTGLTGNTIYF
DNA: TGTGCCAGCAGCCAACTCACAGGGTTGACTGGAAACACCATATATTTT
size: NA
V: TRBV3-1/TRBV3-2
J: TRBJ1-3
D: NA

CDR3: CAISRTDIRRTGNTIYF
DNA: TGTGCCATCAGCCGGACGGATATTCGGAGGACTGGAAACACCATATATTTT
size: NA
V: TRBV10-3
J: TRBJ1-3
D: NA

CDR3: CASSFGENTDTQYF
DNA: TGTGCCAGCAGCTTCGGGGAGAACACAGATACGCAGTATTTT
size: NA
V: TRBV5-8
J: TRBJ2-3
D: NA

CDR3: CASSPRVGTMNQETQYF
DNA: TGTGCCAGCTCACCACGAGTTGGGACAATGAACCAAGAGACCCAGTACTTC
size: once
V: TRBV18
J: TRBJ2-5
D: NA

CDR3: CASSQGQGQSETQYF
DNA: TGCGCCAGCAGCCAAGGACAGGGGCAATCGGAGACCCAGTACTTC
size: NA
V: TRBV4-3
J: TRBJ2-5
D: TRBD1

CDR3: CASSQATSGGFGAGELFF
DNA: TGTGCCAGCAGCCAAGCAACTAGCGGGGGTTTTGGGGCCGGGGAGCTGTTTTTT
size: NA
V: TRBV4-2
J: TRBJ2-2
D: TRBD2

CDR3: CSAGGFEETQYF
DNA: TGCAGCGCAGGGGGCTTCGAAGAGACCCAGTACTTC
size: NA
V: TRBV29-1
J: TRBJ2-5
D: TRBD1

CDR3: CASSLAGGPQHF
DNA: TGTGCCAGTAGTTTGGCAGGAGGGCCCCAGCATTTT
size: NA
V: TRBV19
J: TRBJ1-5
D: NA

CDR3: CASSTGTTHYGYTF
DNA: TGTGCCAGCAGCACCGGGACAACTCACTATGGCTACACCTTC
size: NA
V: TRBV9
J: TRBJ1-2
D: NA

CDR3: CASSKLGQGLGYTF
DNA: TGCGCCAGCAGCAAGTTGGGACAGGGGCTTGGCTACACCTTC
size: NA
V: TRBV4-3
J: TRBJ1-2
D: TRBD1

CDR3: CASSFRANTEAFF
DNA: TGTGCCAGCAGCTTCCGAGCGAACACTGAAGCTTTCTTT
size: NA
V: TRBV7-3
J: TRBJ1-1
D: NA

CDR3: CASSLAGKGTEAFF
DNA: TGTGCCAGCAGTTTAGCAGGGAAGGGCACTGAAGCTTTCTTT
size: NA
V: TRBV27
J: TRBJ1-1
D: NA

CDR3: CASHTGIGQGGNSPLHF
DNA: TGTGCCAGTCACACCGGGATCGGACAGGGGGGTAATTCACCCCTCCACTTT
size: NA
V: TRBV19
J: TRBJ1-6
D: TRBD1

CDR3: CATSDPQGAGETQYF
DNA: TGTGCCACCAGTGATCCACAGGGGGCTGGAGAGACCCAGTACTTC
size: NA
V: TRBV24-1
J: TRBJ2-5
D: TRBD1

CDR3: CASSDGMTYEQYF
DNA: TGTGCCAGCAGTGACGGGATGACTTACGAGCAGTACTTC
size: NA
V: TRBV6-2/TRBV6-3
J: TRBJ2-7
D: NA

CDR3: CASSRQEGTEAFF
DNA: TGTGCCAGCAGCCGACAAGAGGGCACTGAAGCTTTCTTT
size: NA
V: TRBV7-3
J: TRBJ1-1
D: NA

CDR3: CASTPTVRGTNYGYTF
DNA: TGTGCCAGCACCCCGACAGTTAGGGGGACTAACTATGGCTACACCTTC
size: NA
V: TRBV27
J: TRBJ1-2
D: NA

CDR3: CASSPDRGLAGYTF
DNA: TGTGCCAGCAGCCCCGACAGGGGGCTGGCTGGCTACACCTTC
size: NA
V: TRBV3-1/TRBV3-2
J: TRBJ1-2
D: TRBD1

CDR3: CASSLFGGGENTEAFF
DNA: TGTGCCAGCAGCTTATTTGGTGGGGGGGAGAACACTGAAGCTTTCTTT
size: NA
V: TRBV13
J: TRBJ1-1
D: NA

CDR3: CASSFSGGSSYNEQFF
DNA: TGCGCCAGCAGCTTCAGCGGGGGAAGCTCCTACAATGAGCAGTTCTTC
size: NA
V: TRBV4-1
J: TRBJ2-1
D: TRBD2

CDR3: CASSPNSNTGELFF
DNA: TGTGCCAGCTCACCAAATAGCAACACCGGGGAGCTGTTTTTT
size: NA
V: TRBV18
J: TRBJ2-2
D: NA

CDR3: CASSPNTGASGELFF
DNA: TGTGCCAGCAGCCCGAATACAGGGGCCAGCGGGGAGCTGTTTTTT
size: NA
V: TRBV5-5
J: TRBJ2-2
D: TRBD1

CDR3: CASSPDRFYGYTF
DNA: TGTGCCAGCAGCCCCGACAGGTTCTATGGCTACACCTTC
size: NA
V: TRBV12-3/TRBV12-4
J: TRBJ1-2
D: NA

CDR3: CASSWPGQKNIQYF
DNA: TGTGCCAGCAGCTGGCCGGGACAGAAAAACATTCAGTACTTC
size: NA
V: TRBV5-5
J: TRBJ2-4
D: TRBD1

CDR3: CASSRGQGATNEKLFF
DNA: TGTGCCAGTAGCAGGGGACAGGGCGCAACTAATGAAAAACTGTTTTTT
size: NA
V: TRBV19
J: TRBJ1-4
D: TRBD1

CDR3: CASSRPGTDNYGYTF
DNA: TGTGCCAGCAGCCGCCCCGGGACAGATAACTATGGCTACACCTTC
size: NA
V: TRBV3-1/TRBV3-2
J: TRBJ1-2
D: TRBD1

CDR3: CASSSGTFYGYTF
DNA: TGCGCCAGCAGCTCGGGGACTTTCTATGGCTACACCTTC
size: NA
V: TRBV4-1
J: TRBJ1-2
D: NA

CDR3: CASSVHREAFF
DNA: TGTGCCAGCAGCGTCCACAGGGAAGCTTTCTTT
size: NA
V: TRBV11-2
J: TRBJ1-1
D: NA

CDR3: CASSRENEQFF
DNA: TGTGCCAGCTCGAGGGAGAATGAGCAGTTCTTC
size: NA
V: TRBV18
J: TRBJ2-1
D: NA

CDR3: CASSPGGGNYEQYF
DNA: TGTGCCAGCTCTCCGGGCGGGGGGAACTACGAGCAGTACTTC
size: NA
V: TRBV18
J: TRBJ2-7
D: TRBD2